This T cell receptor (beta chain) was sequenced in a study of metastatic and nonmetastatic thyroid tumors. This clone has at least ten counts. V lost 1 base and J 5 bases, leaving 11 bases between the germline ends. The CDR3 contains 14 residues. TCRdb re-called the PCR reads through MiXCR. The sample gives roughly 98,000 clones, approximately 15% of which show up once; 3.6% is in the top ten. Before thyroid surgery, none of the patients had received any treatment. The sequenced sample consisted of blood. The clonotype originates from a female donor with papillary thyroid cancer or a benign thyroid nodule (not recorded which). Some clones in this sample may be carry-over from other donors' samples. V usage is TRBV12-3 or TRBV12-4 and J usage is TRBJ1-2; D is perhaps TRBD1 (6 bases). The CDR3 DNA reads TGTGCCAGCAGTTTAGAGGACAGTTTTTATGGCTACACCTTC. This translates into CASSLEDSFYGYTF.